In this sample, the clone carrying this TCR beta chain turned up once. Antigen specificity is unknown. Original data processing: ImmunoSEQ only sent back junction sequences with no quality scores, so filtering was done differently. Sequencing used immunoSEQ multiplex PCR; TCRdb keeps in-frame clones, though not all of them. D and trimming come from the DNA, and the V and J calls and clone size come from that table. The table lists millions of clones, approximately 94% of them singletons, with 1.1% in the top ten. The V gene's germline CDR1 is MGHRA and CDR2 YSYEKL. This CDR3 contains 17 residues. Trimming shortened V by 0 bases and J by 4 bases, and 16 bases separated the two germline ends. Selected positively for CCR7 and CD45RO-negative, naive CD8 cells excluded terminally differentiated effector memory CD45RA+ cells. The data were taken from a study of shared clonotypes between healthy human individuals. At the level of the study: A donor's plate count was three for CD4 naive and three for CD4 memory; CD8 naive had two and CD8 memory one. Study-level findings and limits: Non-shared clonotypes displayed generation probabilities falling below those of clonotypes present in all four donors. Across four donors, naive CD4 shared 4.5% to 6%, naive CD8 around 3.8%, memory CD4 roughly 2.5%, memory CD8 0.4% to 0.5%.

Material for sequencing was naive CD8+ T cells sorted from blood. The sequence was collected from a man in his late teens or twenties in good health. This chain joins TRBV4-1 and TRBJ2-1; tentative D call: TRBD1 (6 bases). The CDR3: CASSQDWETGAYNEQFF. Here the CDR3 DNA reads TGCGCCAGCAGCCAAGATTGGGAGACAGGAGCGTACAATGAGCAGTTCTTC.